The rows below give T cell receptor beta chains drawn from one sample of a study of blood T cells in healthy people across ages. Each CDR3 protein gets one entry after TCRdb re-called the 5' RACE reads with MiXCR. The sample carries 1.4 million or so distinct CDR3 sequences, roughly 43% recorded once. Sequencing input: blood. These receptors came from a woman younger than 30 in good health. Both conserved end residues are part of each CDR3. Each record gives: V gene, clone size, J gene, CDR3 length, D gene, CDR3 protein, CDR3 DNA. D genes are given only for firm matches. Clone size appears in some rows only: once, few, many, or a class for an expanded clone.

TRBV7-9	few	TRBJ1-1	14	-	CASSLAGHHTEAFF	TGTGCCAGCAGCTTAGCGGGACACCACACTGAAGCTTTCTTT
TRBV7-9	-	TRBJ2-4	14	TRBD2	CASSLAGRDDIQYF	TGTGCCAGCAGCTTAGCTGGGAGGGACGACATTCAGTACTTC
TRBV28	few	TRBJ1-1	15	TRBD1	CASSPASTGITEAFF	TGTGCCAGCAGTCCCGCATCGACAGGGATAACTGAAGCTTTCTTT
TRBV7-9	-	TRBJ1-1	9	-	CALSRDTFF	TGTGCCTTGTCAAGGGACACTTTCTTT
TRBV7-9	-	TRBJ2-1	16	TRBD2	CASSLRTSGRYNEQFF	TGTGCCAGCAGCCTCAGGACTAGCGGTAGATACAATGAGCAGTTCTTC
TRBV4-3	few	TRBJ1-2	13	-	CASSQDRSLGYTF	TGCGCCAGCAGCCAAGACAGGTCCCTTGGCTACACCTTC
TRBV11-2	-	TRBJ1-6	14	-	CASSLRQDNSPLHF	TGTGCCAGCAGCTTACGACAGGATAATTCACCCCTCCACTTT
TRBV12-3/TRBV12-4	few	TRBJ2-7	14	-	CASSLTGLYNEQYF	TGTGCCAGCAGTTTAACGGGACTCTACAATGAGCAGTACTTC
TRBV20-1	-	TRBJ2-3	14	-	CSARVQVRGDTQYF	TGCAGTGCTAGAGTTCAGGTCAGGGGAGATACGCAGTATTTT
TRBV20-1	-	TRBJ2-3	15	TRBD2	CSADIAGEATDTQYF	TGCAGTGCAGACATAGCGGGAGAGGCTACAGATACGCAGTATTTT
TRBV12-3/TRBV12-4	few	TRBJ2-7	14	TRBD2	CASRRAGGSSEQYF	TGTGCCAGCCGACGGGCGGGGGGATCCAGCGAGCAGTACTTC
TRBV20-1	-	TRBJ2-7	13	TRBD1	CSAAGTGHYEQYF	TGCAGTGCTGCCGGGACAGGCCACTACGAGCAGTACTTC
TRBV2	-	TRBJ2-5	12	-	CASSERSETQYF	TGTGCCAGCAGTGAAAGATCAGAGACCCAGTACTTC
TRBV6-2/TRBV6-3	few	TRBJ2-7	12	-	CASGQSSYEQYF	TGTGCCAGCGGACAGTCGTCCTACGAGCAGTACTTC
TRBV12-3/TRBV12-4	few	TRBJ1-1	18	TRBD1	CASNTGTGGPIMNTEAFF	TGTGCCAGCAATACCGGGACAGGGGGCCCGATCATGAACACTGAAGCTTTCTTT
TRBV4-3	-	TRBJ2-7	14	-	CASSPNSFYNEQYF	TGCGCCAGCAGTCCAAATTCTTTCTACAATGAGCAGTACTTC
TRBV3-1	-	TRBJ1-2	14	-	CASSTGTAIYGYTF	TGTGCCAGCAGCACAGGGACCGCCATCTATGGCTACACCTTC
TRBV7-3	-	TRBJ2-1	14	TRBD2	CASSFLGGGNEQFF	TGTGCCAGCAGCTTCTTAGGCGGGGGCAATGAGCAGTTCTTC
TRBV12-3/TRBV12-4	-	TRBJ1-4	14	-	CASSSHTSNEKLFF	TGTGCCAGCAGTTCGCATACGAGCAACGAAAAACTGTTTTTT
TRBV20-1	few	TRBJ1-1	15	-	CSAVEWEVLNTEAFF	TGCAGTGCAGTAGAGTGGGAAGTATTGAACACTGAAGCTTTCTTT
TRBV15	few	TRBJ2-6	20	-	CATSRVGVLGEDSGANVLTF	TGTGCCACCAGCAGAGTAGGAGTGTTAGGGGAAGACTCTGGGGCCAACGTCCTGACTTTC
TRBV9	-	TRBJ2-3	14	-	CASSGTTSTDTQYF	TGCGCCAGCAGCGGGACAACTAGCACAGATACGCAGTATTTT
TRBV7-3	-	TRBJ1-1	14	-	CASSLSQENTEAFF	TGTGCCAGCAGCTTAAGCCAGGAAAACACTGAAGCTTTCTTT
TRBV6-1	-	TRBJ1-1	12	-	CASSGGWTEAFF	TGTGCCAGCAGTGGTGGATGGACTGAAGCTTTCTTT
TRBV27	many	TRBJ2-7	14	TRBD1	CASSLTGESYEQYF	TGTGCCAGCAGTTTGACAGGGGAGTCCTACGAGCAGTACTTC
TRBV15	once	TRBJ1-5	13	-	CATSTDSNQPQHF	TGTGCCACCAGCACGGACAGCAATCAGCCCCAGCATTTT
TRBV20-1	few	TRBJ2-7	15	-	CSARTGADSTYEQYF	TGCAGTGCTAGAACTGGGGCGGATTCAACCTACGAGCAGTACTTC
TRBV18	-	TRBJ1-1	15	-	CASSHNRARNTEAFF	TGTGCCAGCTCACACAACAGGGCGAGGAACACTGAAGCTTTCTTT
TRBV7-2	-	TRBJ2-1	17	-	CASSSDRAALGDNEQFF	TGTGCCAGCAGCTCCGATAGGGCGGCCCTCGGAGACAATGAGCAGTTCTTC
TRBV20-1	once	TRBJ2-3	14	-	CSAPGHGSTDTQYF	TGCAGTGCTCCCGGACATGGCAGCACAGATACGCAGTATTTT
TRBV3-1	-	TRBJ1-1	13	TRBD1	CASRQTGVAEAFF	TGTGCCAGCAGACAGACAGGGGTCGCTGAAGCTTTCTTT
TRBV15	-	TRBJ2-7	16	-	CATSRDHIGTSETQCF	TGTGCCACCAGCAGAGATCACATCGGGACGTCGGAGACCCAGTGCTTC
TRBV2	few	TRBJ2-7	16	TRBD2	CASSEAEAGGDYEQYF	TGTGCCAGCAGTGAAGCAGAAGCGGGGGGGGACTACGAGCAGTACTTC
TRBV7-9	-	TRBJ1-1	13	TRBD1	CASRPTGATEAFF	TGTGCCAGCAGACCCACAGGGGCCACTGAAGCTTTCTTT